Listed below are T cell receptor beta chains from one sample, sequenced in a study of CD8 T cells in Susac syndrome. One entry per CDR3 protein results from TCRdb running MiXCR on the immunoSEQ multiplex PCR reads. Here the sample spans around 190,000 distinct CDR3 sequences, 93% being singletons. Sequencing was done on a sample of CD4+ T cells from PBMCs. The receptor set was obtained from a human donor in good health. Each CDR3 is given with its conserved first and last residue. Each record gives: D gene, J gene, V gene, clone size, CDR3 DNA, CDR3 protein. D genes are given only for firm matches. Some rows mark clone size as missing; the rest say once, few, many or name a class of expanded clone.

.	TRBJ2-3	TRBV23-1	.	TGCGCCAGCAGTCAAGGGAAAAACTGGAGCACAGATACGCAGTATTTT	CASSQGKNWSTDTQYF
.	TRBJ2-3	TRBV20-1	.	TGCAGTGCTAGAGAGCAGTCATCAGATACGCAGTATTTT	CSAREQSSDTQYF
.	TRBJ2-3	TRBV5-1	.	TGCGCCAGCAGCCCGCAGAGGGCTGAAGATACGCAGTATTTT	CASSPQRAEDTQYF
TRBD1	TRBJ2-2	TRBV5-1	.	TGCGCCAGCAGCTCGGGACAGGGAATGGTCGGGGAGCTGTTTTTT	CASSSGQGMVGELFF
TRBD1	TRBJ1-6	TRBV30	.	TGTGCCTGGAGTGTACAGGGGGCCTACTATAATTCACCCCTCCACTTT	CAWSVQGAYYNSPLHF
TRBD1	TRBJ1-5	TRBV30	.	TGTGCCTGGAGCGATCCCGAACAGGGGCCGGGCAATCAGCCCCAGCATTTT	CAWSDPEQGPGNQPQHF
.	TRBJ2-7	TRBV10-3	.	TGTGCCATCAGGGGAGGGGGCCACGAGCAGTACTTC	CAIRGGGHEQYF
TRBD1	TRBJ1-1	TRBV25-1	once	TGTGCCAGCAGTGCCCCAGGGGGTGCTTCGGGCGCTGAAGCTTTCTTT	CASSAPGGASGAEAFF
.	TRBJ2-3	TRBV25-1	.	TGTGCCAGCAGGGGGGCCGGCACAGATACGCAGTATTTT	CASRGAGTDTQYF
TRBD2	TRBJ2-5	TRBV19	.	TGTGCCAGCCACCCGAGAAGCGGGGGCCAAGAGACCCAGTACTTC	CASHPRSGGQETQYF
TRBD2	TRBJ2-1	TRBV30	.	TGTGCCTGGAGGAGGGAGCGGGGGGATTATAATGAGCAGTTCTTC	CAWRRERGDYNEQFF
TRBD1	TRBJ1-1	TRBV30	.	TGTGCCCAAACCTCGGACAGGGCCGCAGCTTTCTTT	CAQTSDRAAAFF
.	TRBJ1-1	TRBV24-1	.	TGTGCCACCAGTGACGGGGGCCTTAACACTGAAGCTTTCTTT	CATSDGGLNTEAFF
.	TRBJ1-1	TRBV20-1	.	TGCAGTGCTAGAGCGATTCCGGAGAACACTGAAGCTTTCTTT	CSARAIPENTEAFF
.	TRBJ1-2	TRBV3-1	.	TGTGCCAGCAGCCAAGATCCTGGACCTGCGCCGGCGGGCTACACCTTC	CASSQDPGPAPAGYTF
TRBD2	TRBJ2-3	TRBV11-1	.	TGTGCCAGCAGACGGCGGGGGACTAGTTCCACAGATACGCAGTATTTT	CASRRRGTSSTDTQYF
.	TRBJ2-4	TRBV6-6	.	TGTGCCAGCAGTTATCTGAGAAACATTCAGTACTTC	CASSYLRNIQYF
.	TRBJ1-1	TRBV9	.	TGTGCCAGCAGCTCAGCGGCGGCGCGAACCCAGGCTTTCTTT	CASSSAAARTQAFF
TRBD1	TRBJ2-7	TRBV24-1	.	TGTGCCACCAGTGATGACCTCCGGGACAGACTGTGCTTC	CATSDDLRDRLCF
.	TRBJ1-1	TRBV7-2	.	TGTGCCAGCAGCCCGGGGCCTAGGAGTACTGAAGCTTTCTTT	CASSPGPRSTEAFF
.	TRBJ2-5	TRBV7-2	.	TGTGCCAGCAGCCCCAACCGGGTCCAAGAGACCCAGTACTTC	CASSPNRVQETQYF
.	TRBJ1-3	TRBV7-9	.	TGTGCCAGCAGCTTGTGGGTTGGCGGGAGTAATGGAAACACCATATATTTT	CASSLWVGGSNGNTIYF
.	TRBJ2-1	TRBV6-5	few	TGTGCCAGCAGTTACCGGGGGCTCTATGAGCAGTTCTTC	CASSYRGLYEQFF
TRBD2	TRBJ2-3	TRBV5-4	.	TGTGCCAGCAGCTTGGAGGCGGGGGGATTTACAGATACGCAGTATTTT	CASSLEAGGFTDTQYF
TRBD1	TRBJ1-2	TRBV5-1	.	TGCGCCAGCAGCTCGGGACAGGGAGGTGGCTACACCTTC	CASSSGQGGGYTF
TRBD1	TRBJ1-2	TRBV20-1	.	TGCAGTGCTAGAGACTCGGACAGGGTTGGCGGCTACACCTTC	CSARDSDRVGGYTF
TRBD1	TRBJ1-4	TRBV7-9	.	TGTGCCAGCAGCTGGGGACAGGGTGGCGAAAAACTGTTTTTT	CASSWGQGGEKLFF
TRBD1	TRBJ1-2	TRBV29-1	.	TGCAGCGTCTATTTAAGGGGGCCAGGGGGTTTGAGCTACACCTTC	CSVYLRGPGGLSYTF
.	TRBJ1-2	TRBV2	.	TGTGCCAGCAGTACGGACCTAATCTATGGCTACACCTTC	CASSTDLIYGYTF
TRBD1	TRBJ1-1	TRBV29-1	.	TGCAGCGTCACAGGGGTCGCTGACACTGAAGCTTTCTTT	CSVTGVADTEAFF
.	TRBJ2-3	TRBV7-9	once	TGTGCCAGCAGCTTCACAAATACGCAGTATTTT	CASSFTNTQYF
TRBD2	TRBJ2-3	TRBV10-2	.	TGCGCCAGCAGGCTAGCGGGGGTCACAGATACGCAGTATTTT	CASRLAGVTDTQYF
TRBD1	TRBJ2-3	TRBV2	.	TGTGCCAGCTTACTGGACAGGGCTGGCACAGATACGCAGTATTTT	CASLLDRAGTDTQYF
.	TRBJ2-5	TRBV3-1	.	TGTGCCAGCAGCCAAGATCGGGGCCAGTACTTC	CASSQDRGQYF
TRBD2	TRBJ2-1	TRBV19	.	TGTGCCAGTAGTATCACTAGCGGGGGGGCCTACAATGAGCAGTTCTTC	CASSITSGGAYNEQFF
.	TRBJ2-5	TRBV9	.	TGTGCCAGCAGCGCCCTGGGGCCCCCCGAAGAGACCCAGTACTTC	CASSALGPPEETQYF
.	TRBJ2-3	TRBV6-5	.	TGTGCCAGCAGTTACTCTGTAGCGACAGATACGCAGTATTTT	CASSYSVATDTQYF
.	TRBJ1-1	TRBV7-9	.	TGTGCCAGCTCGGGGGAGGGGAACACTGAAGCTTTCTTT	CASSGEGNTEAFF
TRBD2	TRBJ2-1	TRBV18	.	TGTGCCAGCTCACCACCGGGTCTTGGGACTAGGCCCACCAATGAGCAGTTCTTC	CASSPPGLGTRPTNEQFF
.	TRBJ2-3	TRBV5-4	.	TGTGCCAGCAGCTTGGCCACGGGGGCCAGTACGGCTACGCAGTATTTT	CASSLATGASTATQYF
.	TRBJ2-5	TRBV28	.	TGTGCCAGCAGGAAACCGAAGGGGGAGCGGACCCAGTACTTC	CASRKPKGERTQYF
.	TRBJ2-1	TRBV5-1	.	TGCGCCAGCAGCTTGGGCGGGGTGGTTTCCTACAATGAGCAGTTCTTC	CASSLGGVVSYNEQFF
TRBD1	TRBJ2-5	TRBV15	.	TGTGCCACCAGCAGAGGTGGACAGGGAAAGACCCAGTACTTC	CATSRGGQGKTQYF
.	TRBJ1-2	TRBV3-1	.	TGTGCCAGCAGCCAATTGGTCAGGCATGGCTACACCTTC	CASSQLVRHGYTF
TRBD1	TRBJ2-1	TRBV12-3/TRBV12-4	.	TGTGCCAGCAGTACCGGGACAGGGGGCCCGGGGATCCATGAGCAGTTCTTC	CASSTGTGGPGIHEQFF
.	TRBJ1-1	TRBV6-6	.	TGTGCCAGCAGTTACTCGGGGGGCACTGAAGCTTTCTTT	CASSYSGGTEAFF
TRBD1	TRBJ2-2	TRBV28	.	TGTGCCAGCAGCGGTCTTCCGGGACAGGGGGCATACACCGGGGAGCTGTTTTTT	CASSGLPGQGAYTGELFF
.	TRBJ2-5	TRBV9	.	TGTGCCAGCAGCTCGAGGGGGGCTTCTCGAGAGACCCAGTACTTC	CASSSRGASRETQYF
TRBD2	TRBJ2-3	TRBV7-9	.	TGTGCCAGCAGCTTGACCGGGACTAGCGGCCCAGATACGCAGTATTTT	CASSLTGTSGPDTQYF
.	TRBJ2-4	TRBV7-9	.	TGTGCCAGCAGCGTCCGGGAGCCCAACATTCAGTACTTC	CASSVREPNIQYF
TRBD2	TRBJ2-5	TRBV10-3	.	TGTGCCATCAGCCAAGGACTAGCGGGGCAAGAGACCCAGTACTTC	CAISQGLAGQETQYF
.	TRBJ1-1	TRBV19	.	TGTGCCAGTAGTATCAAGAACACTGAAGCTTTCTTT	CASSIKNTEAFF
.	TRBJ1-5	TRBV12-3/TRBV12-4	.	TGTGCCAGCAGTTTCCGGGCAGGGACGGGCAATCAGCCCCAGCATTTT	CASSFRAGTGNQPQHF
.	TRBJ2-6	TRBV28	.	TGTGCCTGTTATCCGGGGGGCACTGGGGCCAACGTCCTGACTTTC	CACYPGGTGANVLTF